This T cell receptor beta chain was recovered during a study of cytomegalovirus exposure and HLA in healthy donors. The PCR employed 60 Vbeta primers together with 13 Jbeta primers. The protocol was immunoSEQ multiplex PCR, while the TCRdb copy is restricted to in-frame clones and leaves out a portion. Found here are roughly 99,000 clones, about 83% of them singletons; the top ten hold approximately 15%. The CDR3 totals 13 residues. Trimming took 6 bases from V and 7 from J, leaving 12 bases between them. Germline V gives CDR1 MNHEY, CDR2 SVGAGI. Source material: PBMCs. The sequence was collected from a man in his 60s in good health and CMV-seropositive. The rearrangement uses TRBV6-5 and TRBJ1-4; D is unresolved. This CDR3 reads CASSLTGSEKLFF. The CDR3 nucleotides are TGTGCCAGCAGCTTGACGGGGAGTGAAAAACTGTTTTTT.